The text below deals with one T cell receptor beta chain. What it binds is not known. These data come from a study of T cell repertoires in cytomegalovirus infection. Study-wide context: HLA-B-restricted CMV epitopes that are well studied were used alongside recently identified HLA-C-restricted ones. Public TCR beta signatures were indicative of both CMV infection and a matching HLA type.

A single record per CDR3 protein comes from TCRdb applying MiXCR to the reads. The repertoire holds approximately 910,000 distinct CDR3 sequences, with less than 40% as singletons. General study points: There were HLA-C-restricted CMV-specific TCR beta clonotypes dominating the ex vivo response. Carriage of CMV together with the relevant HLA was identifiable through cumulative public TCR beta family frequency.

CDR3 length: 15 amino acids. Germline V CDR1 and CDR2: SGHRS, YFSETQ. The V and J ends lost 7 bases and 4 bases respectively, with 18 bases between them. The TCR was taken from a human donor in good health (CMV status not recorded). Some clones in this sample may be carry-over from other donors' samples. The chain employs TRBV5-1 and TRBJ2-1, with a possible D match to TRBD1 (6 bases). Sequenced here: cultured CD8+ T cells from PBMCs, sampled from culture after CMV antigen stimulation. The CDR3 reads CASAPVGGLYNEQFF. CDR3 in DNA: TGCGCCAGCGCTCCGGTTGGGGGCTTGTACAATGAGCAGTTCTTC.